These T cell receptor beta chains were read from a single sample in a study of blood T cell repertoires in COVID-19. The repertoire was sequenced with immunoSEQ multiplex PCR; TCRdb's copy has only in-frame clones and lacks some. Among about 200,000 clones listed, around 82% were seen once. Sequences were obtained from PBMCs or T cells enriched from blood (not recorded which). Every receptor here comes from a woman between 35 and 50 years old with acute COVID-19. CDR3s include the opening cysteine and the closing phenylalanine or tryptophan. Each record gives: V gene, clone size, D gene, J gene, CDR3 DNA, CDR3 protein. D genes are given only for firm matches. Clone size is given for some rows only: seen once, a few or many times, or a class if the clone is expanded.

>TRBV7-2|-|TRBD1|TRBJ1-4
TGTGCCAGCAGCTCCGACAGGGGGGGAAGTGCAACTAATGAAAAACTGTTTTTT
CASSSDRGGSATNEKLFF
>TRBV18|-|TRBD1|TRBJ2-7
TGTGCCAGCTCACCACAGGAAGGGACAGGGATCCCCTACGAGCAGTACTTC
CASSPQEGTGIPYEQYF
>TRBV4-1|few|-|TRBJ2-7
TGCGCCAGCAGCCAAGGACAGGCCGACTACGAGCAGTACTTC
CASSQGQADYEQYF
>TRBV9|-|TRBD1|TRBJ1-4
TGTGCCAGCAGCACCCGACAGGGGGCGGATGAAAAACTGTTTTTT
CASSTRQGADEKLFF
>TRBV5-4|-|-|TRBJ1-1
TGTGCCAGCAGCCCGCACCAGGGCATGAACACTGAAGCTTTCTTT
CASSPHQGMNTEAFF
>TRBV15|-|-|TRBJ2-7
TGTGCCACCAGCCCGCAAGGGGGAAGCTCCTACGAGCAGTACTTC
CATSPQGGSSYEQYF
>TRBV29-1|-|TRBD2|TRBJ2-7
TGCAGCGTGGCAGCGGGAGGGGCCTACGAGCAGTACTTC
CSVAAGGAYEQYF
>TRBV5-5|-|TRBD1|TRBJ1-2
TGTGCCAGCAGCTCCGCGACAGGGGGCCTTTATGGCTACACCTTC
CASSSATGGLYGYTF
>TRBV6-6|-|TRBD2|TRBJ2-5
TGTGCCAGCAGTCCCCGTCCACCGTCACTAGCGGGAGGTCGCGAGACCCAGTACTTC
CASSPRPPSLAGGRETQYF
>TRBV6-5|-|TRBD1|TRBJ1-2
TGTGCCAGCAACAGGGGGCAAGGCTATGGCTACACCTTC
CASNRGQGYGYTF